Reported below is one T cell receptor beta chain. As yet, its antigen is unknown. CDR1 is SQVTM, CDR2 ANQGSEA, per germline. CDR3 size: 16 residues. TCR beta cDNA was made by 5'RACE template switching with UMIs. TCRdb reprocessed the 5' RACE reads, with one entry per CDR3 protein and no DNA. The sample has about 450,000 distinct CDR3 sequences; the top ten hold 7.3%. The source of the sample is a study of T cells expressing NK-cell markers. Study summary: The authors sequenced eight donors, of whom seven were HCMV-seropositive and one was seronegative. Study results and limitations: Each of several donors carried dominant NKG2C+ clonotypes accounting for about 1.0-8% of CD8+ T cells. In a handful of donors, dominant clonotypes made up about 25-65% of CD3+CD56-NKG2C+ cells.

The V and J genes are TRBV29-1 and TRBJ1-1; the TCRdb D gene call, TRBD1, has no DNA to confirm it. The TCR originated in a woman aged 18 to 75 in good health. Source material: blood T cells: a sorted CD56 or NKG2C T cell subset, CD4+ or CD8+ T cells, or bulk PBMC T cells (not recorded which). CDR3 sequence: CSVTTDSDGMNTEAFF.